This T cell receptor (beta chain) is drawn from a study of T cells in tumors after PD-1 blockade. General observations from the study: Most post-therapy expanded exhausted CD8+ clones were new, undetected before treatment.

Concerning this clone: The antigen is unknown.

The assay was immunoSEQ multiplex PCR, and TCRdb's table has in-frame clones only and misses some. The data show more than 3,500 clones, with 65% to 75% seen just once and about 19% held by the top ten. The V end lost 0 bases, the J end lost 1 base, and 13 bases lay between the germline ends. CDR1 is SGHNT, CDR2 YYREEE, per germline (reference sequence). This CDR3 is 16 amino acids long. This chain links TRBV5-4 with TRBJ2-5, with unresolved D. The clonotype was recovered from a human donor with basal cell carcinoma. The material sequenced was tumor tissue, taken before anti-PD-1 treatment. The CDR3 here is CASSLGLASSQETQYF. In DNA form, the CDR3 reads TGTGCCAGCAGCTTGGGGTTAGCCTCTAGCCAAGAGACCCAGTACTTC.